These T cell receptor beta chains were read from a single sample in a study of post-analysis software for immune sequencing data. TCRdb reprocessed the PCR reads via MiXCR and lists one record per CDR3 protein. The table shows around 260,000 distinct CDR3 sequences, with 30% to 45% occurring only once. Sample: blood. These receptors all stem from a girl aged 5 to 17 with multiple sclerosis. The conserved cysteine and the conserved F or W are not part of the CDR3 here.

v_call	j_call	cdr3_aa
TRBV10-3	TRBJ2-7	AINGGSIYEQY
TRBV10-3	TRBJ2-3	AIGGTSTDTQY
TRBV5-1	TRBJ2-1	ASSLVAGGSEQF
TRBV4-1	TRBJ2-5	ASSQEGGGLAAQY
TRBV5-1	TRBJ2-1	ASSLDSSGGANEQF
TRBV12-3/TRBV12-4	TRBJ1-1	ASSWGPTGGMGTEAF
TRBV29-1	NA	SVPAPVGETQY
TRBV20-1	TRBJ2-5	SASRPQETQY
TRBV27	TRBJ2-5	ASSLGTGYEETQY
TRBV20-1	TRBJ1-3	SARHDRAAGNTIY
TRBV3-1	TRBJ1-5	ASSLSISNQPQH
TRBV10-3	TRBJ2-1	AISGDKGVRYEQF
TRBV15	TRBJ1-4	ATSTGQLNEKRF
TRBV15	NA	ATSREPDYNEQY
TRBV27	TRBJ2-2	ASSLSPGQHTGELF
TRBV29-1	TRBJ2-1	SVKGTFGNEQF
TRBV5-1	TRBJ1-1	ASSGQLNTEAF
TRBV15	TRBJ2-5	ATSRDRGETQY
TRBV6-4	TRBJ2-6	ASSDSGQGGANVLT
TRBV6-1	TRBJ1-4	ASSWTGGASNEKRF
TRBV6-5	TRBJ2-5	ASSRNSGGWETQY
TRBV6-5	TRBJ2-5	ASSPGLAGGRETQY
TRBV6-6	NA	ASRKRIHEQY
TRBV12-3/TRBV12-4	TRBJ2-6	ASSHADSGANVLT
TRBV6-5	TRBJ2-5	ASSSPTLGKETQY
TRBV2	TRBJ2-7	ASSDRTVDEQY
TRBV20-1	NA	SGTSGTYEQY
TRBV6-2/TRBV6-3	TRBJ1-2	ASCRDRVFGYT
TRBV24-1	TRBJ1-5	ATSEDHGTGSQPQH
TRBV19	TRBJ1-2	ATTEPSRANYGYT
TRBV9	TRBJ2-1	ASSVGPGGAGYNEQF
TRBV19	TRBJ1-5	ASSIADRGNQPQH
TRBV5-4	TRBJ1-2	ASSKTGEGGYT
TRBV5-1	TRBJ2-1	AGSLGPSGGNNEQF
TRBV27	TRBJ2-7	ASNFSPGLAEKCSYEQY
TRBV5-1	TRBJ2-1	ASSLKTSGSDEQF
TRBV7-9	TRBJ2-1	ASSWGGLAGDNEQF
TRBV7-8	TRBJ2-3	ASSRVAGGSTDTQY
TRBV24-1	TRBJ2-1	ATSDLRRPEQF
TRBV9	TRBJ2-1	ASSVEGLAHNEQF
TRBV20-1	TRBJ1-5	SARDRDRNNQPQH
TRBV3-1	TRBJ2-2	ASSQDQSGGRNTGELF